This TCR beta chain was sequenced during a study of cytomegalovirus exposure and HLA in healthy donors (dated by TCRdb to about 2017). Notes on the research overall: According to a later analysis, one platform produced both the 100 to 150 validation repertoires and the 666 repertoires of the first cohort. The study aimed to test whether signatures of past pathogen exposure could be identified by cataloging public T cell receptors. Along with the roughly 670-subject first cohort, a separate validation cohort of 120 different subjects was used. To predict cytomegalovirus infection status, the study brought together high-throughput TCR immunosequencing, statistical association of individual TCRs with disease status, and machine learning.

Concerning this clone: The antigen it recognizes is unknown. No much larger clone exists at a distance of one base, and base qualities are not known.

Library generation was performed with the immunoSEQ multiplex PCR assay. In the original analysis: A statistical classification framework was built to diagnose cytomegalovirus status from the catalog of TCR beta chain sequences. The immuneACCESS repertoire file appears here via TCRdb, limited to in-frame rearrangements. These files lack a portion of the clones; in checked studies, under half of the deficit traces to unresolved V genes, and the cause of the others is not known. The DNA gave D and trimming, while V, J and clone size come from that table. The sample table records under 80,000 clones; 94% of these occur just once. The ten largest clonotypes hold over 2% of the sample. Donors formed part of the validation cohort, which comprised 95 to 150 subjects and was distinct from the first cohort of 690 or so subjects. What the research found in general, with its limitations: While some public TCRs were present in many individuals, most TCR sequences turned up only very rarely across donors. According to the authors, the approach could potentially be generalized to other disease states and immunological phenotypes. A later analysis had no HLA typing for the validation cohort, so co-occurrence there was scored across all 130 or so repertoires. The study listed approximately 150 TCR beta chains as associated with cytomegalovirus. In vitro tests confirmed that three of the cytomegalovirus-associated TCR beta chains recognize cytomegalovirus antigens. The classifier was reported to diagnose cytomegalovirus status with high specificity and sensitivity in both the original cohort and the validation cohort. Subsequent analysis determined that TCRs grouped into clusters in the first cohort also showed a tendency toward co-occurrence across the 120 or so validation repertoires, and 94% of cluster scores exceeded 0.

V is shortened by 3 bases, J by 8 bases, and the region joining them spans 10 bases. The CDR3 sequence holds 12 residues, the cysteine and phenylalanine included. Left in the record is the CDR3 DNA by itself, 36 bases read in frame from the first base. CDR1 and CDR2 were assigned from the germline V gene as MDHEN and SYDVKM. Sequencing was carried out using PBMCs. The sequence was collected from a woman younger than 35 in good health and CMV-seronegative. The chain joins TRBV28 to TRBJ1-2; no D segment can be confidently identified. The CDR3 protein sequence reads: CASSFWALGYTF. The sequenced DNA is TGTGCCAGCAGTTTTTGGGCCCTAGGCTACACCTTC.